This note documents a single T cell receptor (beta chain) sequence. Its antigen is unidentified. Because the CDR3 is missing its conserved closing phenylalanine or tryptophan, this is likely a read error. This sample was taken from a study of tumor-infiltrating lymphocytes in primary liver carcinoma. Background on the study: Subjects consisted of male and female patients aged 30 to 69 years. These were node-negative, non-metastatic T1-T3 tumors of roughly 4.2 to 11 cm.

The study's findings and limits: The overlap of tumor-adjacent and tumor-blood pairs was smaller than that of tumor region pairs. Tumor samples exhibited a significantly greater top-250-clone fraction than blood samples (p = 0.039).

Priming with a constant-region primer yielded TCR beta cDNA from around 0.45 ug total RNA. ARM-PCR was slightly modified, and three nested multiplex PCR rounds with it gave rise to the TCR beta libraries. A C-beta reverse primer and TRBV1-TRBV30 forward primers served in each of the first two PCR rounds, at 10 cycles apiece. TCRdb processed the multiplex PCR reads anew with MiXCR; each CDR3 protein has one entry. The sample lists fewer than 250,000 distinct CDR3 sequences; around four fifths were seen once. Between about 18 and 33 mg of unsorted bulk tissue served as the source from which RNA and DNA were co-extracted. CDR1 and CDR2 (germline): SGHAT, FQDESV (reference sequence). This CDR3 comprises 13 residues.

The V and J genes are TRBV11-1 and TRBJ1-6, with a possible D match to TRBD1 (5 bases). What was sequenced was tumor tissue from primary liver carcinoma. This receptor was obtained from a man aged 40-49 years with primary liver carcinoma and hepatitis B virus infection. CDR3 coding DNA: TGTCCCAGCAGCCGGACACTGGTTTCTCCCCTCCACTTA. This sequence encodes CPSSRTLVSPLHL.